This T cell receptor (beta chain) was recovered during a study of monozygotic twins with cystic fibrosis. This CDR3 contains 15 residues. Trimming removed 4 bases from V and 0 bases from J, with 12 bases in between. The germline CDR1 and CDR2 sequences are MGHRA and YSYEKL. The table lists this clone with a count of one. Its antigen remains unidentified. Study-wide results and limits: Nucleotide-identical clonotype sharing was significantly higher within monozygotic CF twin pairs than between unrelated CF individuals. Shared CDR3 numbers were not associated with age, concordance or severity. The repertoire was suggested to be naive-dominated, clonality median approximately 0.0093.

The assay was immunoSEQ multiplex PCR, and TCRdb's table has in-frame clones only and misses some. The profile shows 39,000 or so clones, about 93% of them singletons. Sequencing was performed on blood. This clonotype originated in a boy aged 2 to 10 with cystic fibrosis. This chain links TRBV4-1 with TRBJ1-2, with D possibly matching TRBD1 (5 bases). The CDR3 loop is CASSPGHPANYGYTF. CDR3 bases: TGCGCCAGCAGCCCTGGACACCCGGCTAACTATGGCTACACCTTC.